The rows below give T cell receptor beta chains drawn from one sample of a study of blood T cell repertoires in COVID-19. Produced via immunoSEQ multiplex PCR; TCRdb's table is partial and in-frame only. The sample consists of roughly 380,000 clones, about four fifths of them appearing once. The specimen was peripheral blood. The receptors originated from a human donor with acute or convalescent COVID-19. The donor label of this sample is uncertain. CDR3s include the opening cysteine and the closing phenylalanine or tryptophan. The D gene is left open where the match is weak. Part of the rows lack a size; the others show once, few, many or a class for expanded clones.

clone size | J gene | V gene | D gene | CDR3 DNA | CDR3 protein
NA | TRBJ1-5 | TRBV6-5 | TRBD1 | TGTGCCAGCGCGGGACAGATCAGCAATCAGCCCCAGCATTTT | CASAGQISNQPQHF
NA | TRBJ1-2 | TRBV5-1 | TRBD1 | TGCGCCAGCAGCTTGGCCGCAGGGGGTGGCTACACCTTC | CASSLAAGGGYTF
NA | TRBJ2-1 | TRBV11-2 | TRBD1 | TGTGCCAGCAGCCCCGAGGGGGCGGGCGTGGGCTACAATGAGCAGTTCTTC | CASSPEGAGVGYNEQFF
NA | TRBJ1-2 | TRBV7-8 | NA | TGTGCCAGCAGCCCTGGAGGGCAGGGAGGTGGCTACACCTTC | CASSPGGQGGGYTF
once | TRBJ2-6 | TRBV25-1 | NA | TGTGCCAGCAGTGAATCTGGACAGTTCTCCTCTGGGGCCAACGTCCTGACTTTC | CASSESGQFSSGANVLTF
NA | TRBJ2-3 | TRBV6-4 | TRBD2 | TGTGCCAGCAGTGAGAGGACTAGCGGTCCAGATACGCAGTATTTT | CASSERTSGPDTQYF
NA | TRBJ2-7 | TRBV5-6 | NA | TGTGCCAGCAGCCCCGGAAGACAGGTTTTTACCTACGAGCAGTACTTC | CASSPGRQVFTYEQYF
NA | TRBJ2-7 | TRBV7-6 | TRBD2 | TGTGCCAGCAGCCAGCGGCCGGGACTAGCGGGTTACAGCTCCTACGAGCAGTACTTC | CASSQRPGLAGYSSYEQYF
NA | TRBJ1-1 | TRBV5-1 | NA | TGCGCCAGCAGCTTGGAGCGGCCGAACACTGAAGCTTTCTTT | CASSLERPNTEAFF
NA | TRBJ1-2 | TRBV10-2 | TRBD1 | TGCGCCAGCATGAGGGACAGGGACTCCTATGGCTACACCTTC | CASMRDRDSYGYTF
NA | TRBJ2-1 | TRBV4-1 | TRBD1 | TGCGCCAGCAGCCATCTAGGACAGGGCACGTCCAATGAGCAGTTCTTC | CASSHLGQGTSNEQFF
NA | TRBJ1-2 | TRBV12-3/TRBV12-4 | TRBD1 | TGTGCCAGCCGGGGACAGAACTATGGCTACACCTTC | CASRGQNYGYTF
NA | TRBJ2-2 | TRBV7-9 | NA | TGTGCCAGCAGCCGGACAGCCCGAGGCACCGGGGAGCTGTTTTTT | CASSRTARGTGELFF
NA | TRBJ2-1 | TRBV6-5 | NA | TGTGCCAGCAGTTACGAGGGCTCCCTTTACTACAATGAGCAGTTCTTC | CASSYEGSLYYNEQFF
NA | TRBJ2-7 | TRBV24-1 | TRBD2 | TGTGCCACCAGTGGGGGGGGTCCACCCTACGAGCAGTACTTC | CATSGGGPPYEQYF
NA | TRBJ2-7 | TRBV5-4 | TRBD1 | TGTGCCAGCAGCACGACGGGGACAGGTGCGATCTACGAGCAGTACTTC | CASSTTGTGAIYEQYF
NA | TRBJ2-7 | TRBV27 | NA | TGTGCCAGCAGTCCGCTAATAATAGGAACAGGTTATAGCTCCTACGAGCAGTACTTC | CASSPLIIGTGYSSYEQYF
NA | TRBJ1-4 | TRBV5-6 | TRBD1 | TGTGCCAGCAGCTTGTTGGATAGGGGGCTTGAAAAACTGTTTTTT | CASSLLDRGLEKLFF
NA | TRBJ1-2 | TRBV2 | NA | TGTGCCAGCAGTGGAGACGAAGCGTCCCGTGGCTACACCTTC | CASSGDEASRGYTF
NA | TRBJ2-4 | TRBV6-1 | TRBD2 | TGTGCCAGCAGTGAAGGGACTAGCGGGAGAGGAAACATTCAGTACTTC | CASSEGTSGRGNIQYF
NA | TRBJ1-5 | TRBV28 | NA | TGTGCCAGCAAACCGGCGGCAGGGCGTTTCTATAGCAATCAGCCCCAGCATTTT | CASKPAAGRFYSNQPQHF
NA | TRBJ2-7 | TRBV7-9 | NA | TGTGCCAGCAGCTTCTTGTTCTACGAGCAGTACTTC | CASSFLFYEQYF
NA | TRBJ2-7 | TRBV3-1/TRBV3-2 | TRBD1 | TGTGCCAGCAGCGTACAGGGGGCCTACGAGCAGTACTTC | CASSVQGAYEQYF
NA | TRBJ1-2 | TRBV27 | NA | TGTGCCAGCAGTTTATCGAGGACGGGCCCGGGGAGGGGATATGGCTACACCTTC | CASSLSRTGPGRGYGYTF
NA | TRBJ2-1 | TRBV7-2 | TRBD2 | TGTGCCAGCAGCTTAGTGGGGGGGGGAGGATTCTTC | CASSLVGGGGFF
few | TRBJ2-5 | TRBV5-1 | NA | TGCGCCAGCAGCGGCGAGGCCGCGGGGGCGCGGTTGACCCAGTACTTC | CASSGEAAGARLTQYF
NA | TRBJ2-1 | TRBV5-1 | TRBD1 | TGCGCCAGCAGCTCCGGGACAGGGTCGAGGGAGCAGTTCTTC | CASSSGTGSREQFF
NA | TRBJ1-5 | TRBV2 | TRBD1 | TGTGCCAGCACTTTAGACAGGGTCAATCAGCCCCAGCATTTT | CASTLDRVNQPQHF
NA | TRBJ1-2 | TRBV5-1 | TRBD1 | TGCGCCAGCAGCCTGGAGGGGGCAGGCTATGGCTACACCTTC | CASSLEGAGYGYTF
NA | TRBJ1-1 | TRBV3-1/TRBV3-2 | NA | TGTGCCAGCAGTCTGTGGGCAATGAACACTGAAGCTTTCTTT | CASSLWAMNTEAFF
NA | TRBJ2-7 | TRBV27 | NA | TGTGCCAGCAGTGCCTCGGGGAGCTCCTACGAGCAGTACTTC | CASSASGSSYEQYF
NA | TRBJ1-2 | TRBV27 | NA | TGTGCCAGCAGTCGGGGTACGGGCTATGGCTACACCTTC | CASSRGTGYGYTF
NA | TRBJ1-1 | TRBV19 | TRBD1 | TGTGCCAGTAGTCCCAGGACAGGGGGCATGAACACTGAAGCTTTCTTT | CASSPRTGGMNTEAFF
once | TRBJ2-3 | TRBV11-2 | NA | TGTGCCAGCAGCACAGGGCCTACAGATACGCAGTATTTT | CASSTGPTDTQYF